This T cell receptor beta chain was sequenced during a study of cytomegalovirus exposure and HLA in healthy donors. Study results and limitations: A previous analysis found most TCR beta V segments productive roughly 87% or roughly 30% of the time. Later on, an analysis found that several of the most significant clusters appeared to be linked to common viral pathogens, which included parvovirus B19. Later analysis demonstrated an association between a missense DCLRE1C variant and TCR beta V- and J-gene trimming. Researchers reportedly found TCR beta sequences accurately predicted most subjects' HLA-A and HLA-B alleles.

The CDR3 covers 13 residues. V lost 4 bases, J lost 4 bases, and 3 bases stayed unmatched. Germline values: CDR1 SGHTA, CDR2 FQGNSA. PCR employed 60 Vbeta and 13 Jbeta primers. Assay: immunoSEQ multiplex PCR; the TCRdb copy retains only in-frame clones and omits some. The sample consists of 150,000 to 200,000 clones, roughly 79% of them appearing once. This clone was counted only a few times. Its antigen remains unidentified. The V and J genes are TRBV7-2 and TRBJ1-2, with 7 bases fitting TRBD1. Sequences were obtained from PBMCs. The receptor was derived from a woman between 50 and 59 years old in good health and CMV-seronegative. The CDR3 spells CASSSGQIYGYTF. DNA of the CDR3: TGTGCCAGCAGCTCGGGACAGATCTATGGCTACACCTTC.